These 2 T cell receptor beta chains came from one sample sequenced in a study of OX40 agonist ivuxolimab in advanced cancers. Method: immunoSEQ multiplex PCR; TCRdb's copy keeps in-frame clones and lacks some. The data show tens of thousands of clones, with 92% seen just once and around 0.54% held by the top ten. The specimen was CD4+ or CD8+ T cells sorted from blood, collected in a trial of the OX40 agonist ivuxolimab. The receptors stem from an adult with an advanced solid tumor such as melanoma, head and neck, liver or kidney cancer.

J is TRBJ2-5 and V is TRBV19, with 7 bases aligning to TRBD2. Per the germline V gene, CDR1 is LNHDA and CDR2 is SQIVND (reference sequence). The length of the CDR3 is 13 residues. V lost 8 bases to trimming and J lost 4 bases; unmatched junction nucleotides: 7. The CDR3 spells CASGWGLRETQYF. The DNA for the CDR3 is TGTGCCAGTGGGTGGGGACTAAGAGAGACCCAGTACTTC. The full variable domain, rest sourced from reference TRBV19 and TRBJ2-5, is DGGITQSPKYLFRKEGQNVTLSCEQNLNHDAMYWYRQDPGQGLRLIYYSQIVNDFQKGDIAEGYSVSREKKESFPLTVTSAQKNPTAFYLCASGWGLRETQYFGPGTRLLVL.

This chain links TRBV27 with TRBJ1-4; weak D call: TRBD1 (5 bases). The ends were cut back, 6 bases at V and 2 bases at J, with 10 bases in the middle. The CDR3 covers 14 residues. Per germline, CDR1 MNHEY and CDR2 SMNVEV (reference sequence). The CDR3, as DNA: TGTGCCAGCAGCTCGGGGCGCACTAATGAAAAACTGTTTTTT. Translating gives CASSSGRTNEKLFF.